Shown below are 8 T cell receptor beta chains from a single sample sequenced in a study of long-term antiretroviral therapy in people with HIV. This was the immunoSEQ v3.0 assay at survey level. Method: immunoSEQ multiplex PCR; TCRdb's copy keeps in-frame clones and lacks some. The sample contains approximately 11,000 clones, around 80% of which appear only once. Sequencing was performed on unsorted PBMCs, taken about 7 years after starting antiretroviral therapy. All receptors derive from a man aged 45-60 years with HIV.

The chain recombines TRBV4-2 with TRBJ2-7; D call uncertain. This CDR3 comprises 11 residues. Germline V gene lookup returns CDR1 LGHNA and CDR2 YNFKEQ. Trimming shortened V by 0 bases and J by 5 bases, and 2 bases separated the two germline ends. This CDR3 reads CASSQENEQYF. The CDR3 bases are TGTGCCAGCAGCCAAGAAAACGAGCAGTACTTC.

The rearrangement uses TRBV27 and TRBJ2-3; no clear D. Germline assignment: CDR1 MNHEY and CDR2 SMNVEV (reference sequence). Trimming left V 4 bases short and J 2 bases short, with 10 bases between. The CDR3 has 14 amino acids. The CDR3 region is CASSWPGPTDTQYF. CDR3 DNA: TGTGCCAGCAGTTGGCCAGGTCCCACAGATACGCAGTATTTT.

V and J are TRBV12-2 and TRBJ1-4; the table's D call of TRBD1 was not tested on the DNA. TRBV12-2 is a documented pseudogene. The CDR3 is 16 residues long. The CDR3 loop reads CASRSPRDRGSEKLFF. The CDR3 DNA is TGTGCAAGTCGCAGCCCCCGGGACAGGGGTAGTGAAAAACTGTTTTTT.

The chain uses TRBV19 and TRBJ1-1; tentative D call: TRBD1 (6 bases). CDR1 LNHDA and CDR2 SQIVND come from the germline V gene (reference sequence). Trimming shortened V by 7 bases and J by 3 bases, and 9 bases separated the two germline ends. The CDR3 runs to 12 residues. CDR3 sequence: CASNRGHTEAFF. Written as DNA, the CDR3 is TGTGCCAGTAATCGGGGGCACACTGAAGCTTTCTTT.

The V and J genes are TRBV11-2 and TRBJ2-3; 7 bases are a match to TRBD2. Losses at the gene ends were 0 bases for V and 0 bases for J; bases not matched to a gene: 3. CDR1 is SGHAT and CDR2 is FQNNGV in the germline V gene. This CDR3 has 16 amino acids. The CDR3 DNA is TGTGCCAGCAGCTTAGATTGGGGGGGAAGCACAGATACGCAGTATTTT. Translated: CASSLDWGGSTDTQYF.

The genes are TRBV5-1 and TRBJ2-3; possibly TRBD1 or TRBD2 for D (6 bases each). Trimming pared 0 bases from V and 5 bases from J, leaving 13 bases between. CDR3 length: 15 residues. Looked up from germline, CDR1 is SGHRS and CDR2 is YFSETQ. The CDR3 DNA is TGCGCCAGCAGCTTGGGACTAGGAGGGGGAGATACGCAGTATTTT. Translating it yields CASSLGLGGGDTQYF.

The CDR3: CASGLVAPPADTQYF. Written as DNA, the CDR3 is TGTGCTAGTGGTTTGGTAGCGCCCCCGGCAGATACGCAGTATTTT. V and J are TRBV12-5 and TRBJ2-3; D is unresolved. Per germline, CDR1 LGHNT and CDR2 FRNRAP. This CDR3 contains 15 residues. V was shortened by 0 bases and J by 4 bases, with 11 bases between the two germline ends.

This chain connects TRBV9 to TRBJ2-7; TRBD2 agrees at 14 bases. Looked up from germline, CDR1 is SGDLS and CDR2 is YYNGEE. V shed 0 bases and J 6 bases; nucleotides not matched to a gene: 5. The CDR3 length is 16 residues. The CDR3 nucleotides read TGTGCCAGCAGCGTAGGAGGGGGACTAGCGGGGGTCGAGCAGTACTTC. Translation: CASSVGGGLAGVEQYF.